This T cell receptor (beta chain) comes out of a study of T-cell reconstitution after alpha-beta-depleted transplantation in children. The CDR3 is 14 amino acids. This clonotype was recorded many times. The germline gene is not matched at one end of the junction; a read error may be the cause. Unique molecular identifiers tagged the TCRbeta library. Each CDR3 protein gets one entry after TCRdb re-called the PCR reads with MiXCR. Of about 540,000 distinct CDR3 sequences listed, approximately 16% were seen once; the top ten hold 3.3%. The V and J genes are TRBV12-3 or TRBV12-4 and TRBJ2-2; D not certain. The source of this sequence is a human donor who donated a stem cell graft to a child with acute lymphoblastic leukemia. The specimen was PBMCs from the stem cell graft donor, collected from the stem cell graft. This chain's CDR3 is CASSLRPNTGELFF. In DNA, the CDR3 is TGCGCCAGCAGCTTGCGGCCGAACACCGGGGAGCTGTTTTTT.